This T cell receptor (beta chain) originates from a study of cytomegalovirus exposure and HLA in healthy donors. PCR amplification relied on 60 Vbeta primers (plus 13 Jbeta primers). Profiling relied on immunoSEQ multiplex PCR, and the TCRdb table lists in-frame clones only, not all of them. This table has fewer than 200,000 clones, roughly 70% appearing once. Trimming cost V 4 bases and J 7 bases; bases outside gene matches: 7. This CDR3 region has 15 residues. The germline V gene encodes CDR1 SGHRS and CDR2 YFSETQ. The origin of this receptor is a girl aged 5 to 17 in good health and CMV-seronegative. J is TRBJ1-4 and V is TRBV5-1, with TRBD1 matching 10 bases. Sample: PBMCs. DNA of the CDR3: TGCGCCAGCAGCGGTGCCGGGACAGGGGCTGAAAAACTGTTTTTT. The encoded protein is CASSGAGTGAEKLFF. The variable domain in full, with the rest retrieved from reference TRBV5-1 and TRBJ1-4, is KAGVTQTPRYLIKTRGQQVTLSCSPISGHRSVSWYQQTPGQGLQFLFEYFSETQRNKGNFPGRFSGRQFSNSRSEMNVSTLELGDSALYLCASSGAGTGAEKLFFGSGTQLSVL.